These T cell receptor beta chains were read from a single sample in a study of control samples from healthy donors and cancer patients. Assay used: immunoSEQ multiplex PCR; TCRdb lists only in-frame clones, some missing. The profile shows about 410,000 clones, around 90% of them singletons. Sequenced input: PBMCs. Source of these receptors: a man between 35 and 55 years old with head and neck cancer. CDR3s include the opening cysteine and the closing phenylalanine or tryptophan. The order of the fields is clone size, J gene, V gene, D gene, CDR3 DNA, CDR3 protein. The D gene is left open where the match is weak. Expanded clones are given a class, and other clones once, few, many or no size at all.

NA,TRBJ1-1,TRBV2,NA,TGTGCCAGCACCGGGGGGCGGTCCCGCGAAGCTTTCTTT,CASTGGRSREAFF
NA,TRBJ2-5,TRBV11-2,NA,TGTGCCAGCAGCTTCAAAGAGACCCAGTACTTC,CASSFKETQYF
NA,TRBJ1-1,TRBV15,NA,TGTGCCACCAGCAGATCAGACCGGGGCGGCGCTGAAGCTTTCTTT,CATSRSDRGGAEAFF
NA,TRBJ1-1,TRBV19,NA,TGTGCCAGTAGTTTCGAACAGGGAATCACTGAAGCTTTCTTT,CASSFEQGITEAFF
NA,TRBJ1-2,TRBV7-9,NA,TGTGCCAGCGGGCCGTCCCATGGGGCTAACTATGGCTACACCTTC,CASGPSHGANYGYTF
NA,TRBJ1-1,TRBV27,NA,TGTGCCAGCAGTTTGAACAGGAACACTGAAGCTTTCTTT,CASSLNRNTEAFF
NA,TRBJ2-7,TRBV7-2,NA,TGTGCCAGCAGCTTATTAACAGCTTCCTACGAGCAGTACTTC,CASSLLTASYEQYF
NA,TRBJ2-7,TRBV27,NA,TGTGCCACTCCCCCGGGAGTCCACGAGCAGTACTTC,CATPPGVHEQYF
NA,TRBJ1-4,TRBV29-1,NA,TGCAGCGTTCGAGGGCGGTCTAATGAAAAACTGTTTTTT,CSVRGRSNEKLFF
NA,TRBJ1-1,TRBV6-2/TRBV6-3,NA,TGTGCCAGCAGTCGCCCCGACAGCTTTTCTGAAGCTTTCTTT,CASSRPDSFSEAFF
NA,TRBJ2-5,TRBV27,TRBD1,TGTGCCAGCAGTTCCTCGACAGGGGCCCAAGAGACCCAGTACTTC,CASSSSTGAQETQYF
NA,TRBJ2-1,TRBV18,TRBD2,TGTGCCAGCTCAGTCGGGACTAGCGGAAACAATGAGCAGTTCTTC,CASSVGTSGNNEQFF
NA,TRBJ2-3,TRBV7-9,NA,TGTGCCAGCAGCCCGCTAGATGTGGCCTCCAAAGGGGGACCAGATACGCAGTATTTT,CASSPLDVASKGGPDTQYF
NA,TRBJ1-1,TRBV7-3,NA,TGTGCCAGCAGCTTACTGGGTCTGAACACTGAAGCTTTCTTT,CASSLLGLNTEAFF
NA,TRBJ1-2,TRBV11-2,TRBD1,TGTGCCAGCAAAAAACAGGGGAAAGCTAACTATGGCTACACCTTC,CASKKQGKANYGYTF
NA,TRBJ1-2,TRBV7-9,NA,TGTGCCAGCAGCTTAGAGCGGTTTCCCTACTATGGCTACACCTTC,CASSLERFPYYGYTF
NA,TRBJ2-4,TRBV28,NA,TGTGCCAGCAGTTTTAGCGGAGCCCCGAGGCTCCACTTC,CASSFSGAPRLHF
NA,TRBJ1-2,TRBV5-6,NA,TGTGCCAGCAGCCAGACAAGTGTCTCCGGCTACACCTTC,CASSQTSVSGYTF
NA,TRBJ1-1,TRBV27,NA,TGTGCCAGCAGTAAATCAGGGATGAACACTGAAGCTTTCTTT,CASSKSGMNTEAFF
NA,TRBJ2-3,TRBV9,NA,TGTGCCAGCAGCGTAGCGCAACGCCCGCCTAGCACAGATACGCAGTATTTT,CASSVAQRPPSTDTQYF
NA,TRBJ2-7,TRBV2,TRBD1,TGTGCCAGCAGTGAAGTCTCAGGGGGATTTGGGGAGCAGTACTTC,CASSEVSGGFGEQYF
NA,TRBJ2-7,TRBV7-9,TRBD1,TGTGCCAGCAGCTCGGGACAGGACTCCTACGAGCAGTACTTC,CASSSGQDSYEQYF
NA,TRBJ2-1,TRBV6-2/TRBV6-3,NA,TGTGCCAGCAGTCACGTCAAACTAGGGCTGGGGATAGATGAGCAGTTCTTC,CASSHVKLGLGIDEQFF
few,TRBJ1-1,TRBV3-1/TRBV3-2,NA,TGTGCCAGCAGCCAAGGCGGGGGTTACACTGAAGCTTTCTTT,CASSQGGGYTEAFF
NA,TRBJ1-5,TRBV6-6,NA,TGTGCCAGCAGTTACTCTATGCAGGCTGGGCAGCCCCAGCATTTT,CASSYSMQAGQPQHF
NA,TRBJ2-7,TRBV12-3/TRBV12-4,NA,TGTGCCAGCAGTCCCCGATACGAGCAGTACTTC,CASSPRYEQYF
once,TRBJ1-3,TRBV11-2,NA,TGTGCCAGCAGCTCCCGAGAATCCTCTGGAAACACCATATATTTT,CASSSRESSGNTIYF
NA,TRBJ2-1,TRBV24-1,NA,TGTGCCACCAGTGATCCCTACAATGAGCAGTTCTTC,CATSDPYNEQFF